This T cell receptor beta chain was profiled in a study of T cell responses to AZD1222 COVID-19 vaccine. Notes on the study in general: Spike-specific TCR breadth and depth were elevated following two AZD1222 doses. CD4 TCRs associated with vaccination spanned spike, dominating at 160-218 and 743-854. A mostly white British donor set with more females was recruited, and clonal diversity was possibly underestimated. At baseline, seropositivity was found in only a handful of AZD1222 recipients.

CDR1 is MNHNY and CDR2 is SVGAGI in the germline V gene (reference sequence). CDR3 length equals 16 residues. V lost 2 bases and J lost 4; bases outside the gene matches: 2. Using immunoSEQ multiplex PCR, the repertoire was profiled, and TCRdb retains in-frame clones only, with some absent. The sample carries fewer than 200,000 clones, 92% recorded once. As to this clone: What it recognizes is unknown.

The chain recombines TRBV6-6 with TRBJ2-1; TRBD2 aligns across 13 bases. This clonotype was sampled from an adult in good health. The sequences come from peripheral blood, collected on day 0 of AZD1222 vaccination. Here the CDR3 reads CASSYPTSGGYNEQFF. The CDR3, as DNA: TGTGCCAGCAGTTACCCGACTAGCGGGGGGTACAATGAGCAGTTCTTC.